The 20 T cell receptor beta chains presented below share a single source sample, sequenced in a study of technical replicates of blood from a handful of donors. Libraries were prepared by immunoSEQ multiplex PCR; TCRdb keeps only in-frame clonotypes and omits some of them. The data contain tens of thousands of clones, approximately 90% of them singletons. Specimen: T cells isolated from PBMCs. Every receptor here comes from a human donor in good health.

The chain combines TRBV19 with TRBJ2-7; TRBD2 aligns across 8 bases. J gave up 7 bases and V 9 bases, and 11 bases lay outside the gene matches. Germline V gives CDR1 LNHDA, CDR2 SQIVND (reference sequence). The CDR3 spans 13 residues. Here the CDR3 DNA reads TGTGCCAGCAGCCCGGCGGGGGGAGGTGAGCAGTACTTC. Residues: CASSPAGGGEQYF.

V usage is TRBV5-1 and J usage is TRBJ2-3; D might be TRBD2 (5 bases). Trimming pared 4 bases from V and 9 bases from J, leaving 12 bases between. This CDR3 comprises 12 residues. Germline V CDR1 and CDR2: SGHRS, YFSETQ. The CDR3 reads CASSLSDLTQYF. As DNA, the CDR3 is TGCGCCAGCAGCCTTAGCGATTTAACGCAGTATTTT.

The chain has TRBV4-1 and TRBJ2-1, with 16 bases that match TRBD2. The CDR3 is made up of 17 amino acids. CDR1 and CDR2 (germline): MGHRA, YSYEKL. V was pared by 4 bases and J by 7 bases, with 7 bases of the junction left unmatched. Here the CDR3 reads CASSPWGLAGGMNEQFF. The DNA for the CDR3 is TGCGCCAGCAGCCCATGGGGACTAGCGGGAGGGATGAATGAGCAGTTCTTC.

The V gene is TRBV5-1, the J gene TRBJ2-3; TRBD2 aligns across 9 bases. Trimming at V came to 5 bases and at J to 4 bases, leaving 8 bases not matched to a gene. The CDR3 extends over 15 amino acids. Germline assignment: CDR1 SGHRS and CDR2 YFSETQ. Here the CDR3 DNA reads TGCGCCAGCAGGCGGGAGGGCTTTGCCGCAGATACGCAGTATTTT. It translates to CASRREGFAADTQYF.

The rearrangement uses TRBV6-1 and TRBJ2-7; no reliable D call. Trimming stripped 7 bases from V and 3 bases from J, with 16 bases between. This CDR3 has 14 residues. The germline V gene has CDR1 MNHNS and CDR2 SASEGT. The CDR3 nucleotides read TGTGCCAGCAAATTATCAACAGTCCTCTACGAGCAGTACTTC. Encoded protein: CASKLSTVLYEQYF.

V gene TRBV6-5 combines with J gene TRBJ2-5; D is possibly TRBD2 (5 bases). The ends were cut back, 6 bases at V and 4 bases at J, with 12 bases in the middle. CDR3 length: 13 amino acids. From germline, CDR1 is MNHEY and CDR2 SVGAGI. CDR3 residues: CASSSAGGETQYF. In DNA, the CDR3 is TGTGCCAGCAGCAGTGCAGGAGGAGAGACCCAGTACTTC.

This clone was picked up a small number of times. The V gene is TRBV19, the J gene TRBJ1-1; TRBD1 matches at 10 bases. CDR1 is LNHDA, CDR2 SQIVND, per germline (reference sequence). V dropped 5 bases and J dropped 7; count of bases not matched to a gene: 7. This CDR3 comprises 14 residues. In DNA, the CDR3 is TGTGCCAGTAGTCCTGGGACAGGGGAGCGTGAAGCTTTCTTT. It is translated as CASSPGTGEREAFF.

The chain employs TRBV7-2 and TRBJ1-2; 10 bases are a match to TRBD1. This CDR3 is 16 amino acids long. CDR1 SGHTA and CDR2 FQGNSA come from the germline V gene. V shed 5 bases, J shed 6 bases, and the junction held 12 bases outside the gene matches. The CDR3 region is CASSPGGQGRENGYTF. The CDR3 nucleotides read TGTGCCAGCAGCCCGGGGGGACAGGGGAGAGAGAATGGCTACACCTTC.

This clone was found once. The V gene is TRBV5-1, the J gene TRBJ1-1, with 9 nucleotides matching TRBD1. The V gene end was trimmed by 3 bases and the J gene end by 1 base; junction bases not matched to a gene: 4. The CDR3 extends over 15 amino acids. CDR1 is SGHRS, CDR2 YFSETQ, per germline. CDR3 nucleotides: TGCGCCAGCAGCTCCCCGGGACAGGGGAACACTGAAGCTTTCTTT. Translation: CASSSPGQGNTEAFF.

V is TRBV5-4 and J is TRBJ2-3, with TRBD2 identical over 12 bases. V lost 4 bases, J lost 3 bases, and 6 bases stayed unmatched. Per the germline V gene, CDR1 is SGHNT and CDR2 is YYREEE (reference sequence). CDR3 length: 16 residues. The CDR3 region is CASSLPGLAGTDTQYF. The CDR3 DNA follows: TGTGCCAGCAGCCTTCCCGGACTAGCGGGAACAGATACGCAGTATTTT.

The V call is TRBV4-1, the J call TRBJ1-1, with D possibly being TRBD1 (6 bases). Trimming took 4 bases from V and 3 from J, leaving 15 bases between them. Germline CDR1 reads MGHRA; CDR2 reads YSYEKL. The length of the CDR3 is 15 residues. The CDR3: CASSPLLNRDTEAFF. Here the CDR3 DNA reads TGCGCCAGCAGCCCTCTGCTGAACAGGGACACTGAAGCTTTCTTT.

The chain couples TRBV28 to TRBJ2-7; D possibly corresponds to TRBD2 (6 bases). This CDR3 region has 15 residues. Deletions cut 6 bases from V and 3 bases from J, with 18 bases between. Germline V gives CDR1 MDHEN, CDR2 SYDVKM. CDR3 coding DNA: TGTGCCAGCAGCATATTTGGGGGAGGCCTCTACGAGCAGTACTTC. It translates to CASSIFGGGLYEQYF.

The chain combines TRBV7-7 with TRBJ2-5, with 8 bases identical to TRBD2. Per the germline V gene, CDR1 is SSHAT and CDR2 is FNYEAQ (reference sequence). V trimming: 1 base; J trimming: 5 bases; junction bases outside the gene matches: 6. The CDR3 is 15 residues long. The CDR3 sequence is CASSLGSGIGETQYF. As DNA, the CDR3 is TGTGCCAGCAGCTTAGGTAGCGGGATTGGGGAGACCCAGTACTTC.

The gene calls are TRBV9 and TRBJ2-5, with 7 nucleotides matching TRBD2. The CDR3 consists of 13 residues. CDR1 is SGDLS, CDR2 YYNGEE, per germline. The J segment lost 7 bases and the V segment lost 4 bases, leaving 7 bases of the junction unmatched. CDR3 loop: CASSPRTSPTQYF. CDR3 nucleotides: TGTGCCAGCAGCCCACGGACTAGTCCGACCCAGTACTTC.

V is TRBV21-1 and J is TRBJ1-4. TRBV21-1 counts as a pseudogene. The CDR3 loop spans 14 amino acids. The CDR3 coding sequence is TGTGCCAGCAGCATTGGGGTTACGGGGGAAAAACTGTTTTTT. Translation: CASSIGVTGEKLFF.

V is TRBV7-8 and J is TRBJ1-1; D may be TRBD1 (5 bases). The CDR3 is 15 residues long. V was trimmed by 1 base and J by 2 bases, leaving 11 bases between them. Looked up from germline, CDR1 is SGHVS and CDR2 is FQNEAQ. The CDR3 DNA reads as TGTGCCAGCAGCTTAGGACTGGGGCGAAACACTGAAGCTTTCTTT. Protein product: CASSLGLGRNTEAFF.

V and J are TRBV5-1 and TRBJ1-1; D ambiguous. The CDR3 runs 13 residues. The V end lost 5 bases, the J end lost 0 bases, and 8 bases lay between the germline ends. Per germline, CDR1 SGHRS and CDR2 YFSETQ. This chain's CDR3 is CASRPGVNTEAFF. CDR3 in DNA: TGCGCCAGCAGGCCGGGAGTGAACACTGAAGCTTTCTTT.

V gene TRBV7-8 combines with J gene TRBJ2-1, with 8 nucleotides matching TRBD1. From germline, CDR1 is SGHVS and CDR2 FQNEAQ. V dropped 5 bases and J dropped 4; count of bases not matched to a gene: 10. The CDR3 covers 16 residues. CDR3 in amino acids: CASSARNRQGYNEQFF. DNA for the CDR3: TGTGCCAGCAGCGCACGCAACCGACAGGGGTACAATGAGCAGTTCTTC.

Here the CDR3 reads CASKQNVEQFF. The CDR3 DNA sequence: TGTGCCAGCAAGCAAAATGTCGAGCAGTTCTTC. This chain joins TRBV2 and TRBJ2-1; no definite D call. Trimming stripped 7 bases from V and 10 bases from J, with 11 bases between. The CDR3 is made up of 11 amino acids. In germline, CDR1 is SNHLY, CDR2 FYNNEI.

This clone was seen a handful of times. The chain links TRBV7-9 to TRBJ1-1, with a weak D call TRBD1 (6 bases). The germline gives CDR1 SEHNR, CDR2 FQNEAQ (reference sequence). The CDR3 contains 13 residues. With 2 bases removed from V and 3 bases from J, the gap between germline ends came to 7 bases. This CDR3 is CASSLSGDTEAFF. DNA for the CDR3: TGTGCCAGCAGCTTATCAGGGGACACTGAAGCTTTCTTT.